The 16 T cell receptor beta chains presented below share a single source sample, sequenced in a study of shared clonotypes between healthy human individuals. Profiled with immunoSEQ multiplex PCR; TCRdb holds only in-frame clones, not every one. Of millions of clones in the sample, 95% were seen once. Source material: naive CD4+ T cells sorted from blood. Subset specified: CD45RA+ positively selected. Source of these receptors: a man between 18 and 35 years old in good health.

The rearrangement links TRBV5-5 to TRBJ1-2; 7 bases are shared with TRBD1. Germline V CDR1 and CDR2: SGHKS, YYEKEE (reference sequence). CDR3 length: 12 amino acids. With V trimmed by 4 bases and J by 8 bases, 5 bases remained unmatched. In nucleotides, the CDR3 is TGTGCCAGCAGCCCCCAGGGGGGAGGCTACACCTTC. Encoded protein: CASSPQGGGYTF.

This chain connects TRBV11-2 to TRBJ1-5; no firm D call. The V gene lost 5 bases and the J gene lost 5 bases, with 13 bases spanning the gap. Germline values: CDR1 SGHAT, CDR2 FQNNGV. This CDR3 spans 14 amino acids. The CDR3: CASSNLGADQPQHF. The CDR3 coding sequence is TGTGCCAGCAGCAACCTGGGTGCGGATCAGCCCCAGCATTTT.

This rearrangement joins TRBV6-1 to TRBJ1-2, with D unclear. CDR1 is MNHNS and CDR2 is SASEGT in the germline V gene. V shed 1 base and J shed 4 bases, with 19 bases lying between them. The CDR3 length is 17 residues. The CDR3 loop reads CASSEGASGRIIYGYTF. The CDR3, as DNA: TGTGCCAGCAGTGAAGGAGCCTCGGGCCGGATAATCTATGGCTACACCTTC.

This sequence joins TRBV7-3 and TRBJ2-2, with 9 bases identical to TRBD1. J was trimmed by 2 bases and V by 1 base; bases with no gene match: 14. The CDR3 consists of 20 residues. Per germline, CDR1 SGHTA and CDR2 FQGTGA. The CDR3 here is CASSLKFVPAGQGNTGELFF. In DNA form, the CDR3 reads TGTGCCAGCAGCTTAAAGTTCGTCCCCGCGGGACAGGGAAACACCGGGGAGCTGTTTTTT. The full variable domain, rest sourced from reference TRBV7-3 and TRBJ2-2, is GAGVSQTPSNKVTEKGKYVELRCDPISGHTALYWYRQSLGQGPEFLIYFQGTGAADDSGLPNDRFFAVRPEGSVSTLKIQRTERGDSAVYLCASSLKFVPAGQGNTGELFFGEGSRLTVL.

With regard to this clone: The sample contains more than one DNA sequence encoding this CDR3. The chain joins TRBV18 to TRBJ2-5; the D is unclear. V lost 3 bases to trimming and J lost 1 base, with 6 bases between them. The CDR3 loop spans 13 amino acids. Germline CDR1 reads KGHSH; CDR2 reads LQKENI. CDR3 loop: CASSPSIQETQYF. CDR3 DNA sequence: TGTGCCAGCTCACCTTCGATCCAAGAGACCCAGTACTTC.

CDR3 in amino acids: CASSMTHLTAGEQYF. CDR3 in DNA: TGTGCCAGTAGTATGACGCACCTCACGGCGGGCGAGCAGTACTTC. The chain combines TRBV19 with TRBJ2-7, with a possible D match to TRBD2 (5 bases). V was trimmed by 3 bases and J by 6 bases, leaving 18 bases between them. CDR3 length: 15 amino acids. CDR1 and CDR2 (germline): LNHDA, SQIVND (reference sequence).

This clone was counted once. The chain employs TRBV6-1 and TRBJ2-1, with D possibly TRBD1 on 5 matching bases. Germline-derived CDR1 and CDR2 are MNHNS and SASEGT. There are 13 residues in the CDR3. V lost 4 bases to trimming and J lost 6 bases, with 10 bases between them. The CDR3, as DNA: TGTGCCAGCAGTGCTATCAGGGTCAATGAGCAGTTCTTC. It codes for CASSAIRVNEQFF.

V gene TRBV15 combines with J gene TRBJ1-1; D is ambiguous. V was trimmed by 2 bases and J by 3 bases, leaving 13 bases between them. The CDR3 covers 15 residues. CDR1 LNHNV and CDR2 YYDKDF come from the germline V gene (reference sequence). The CDR3 reads CATSRYTGIDTEAFF. The CDR3 DNA is TGTGCCACCAGCAGATACACGGGTATCGACACTGAAGCTTTCTTT. The variable domain in full, with the rest retrieved from reference TRBV15 and TRBJ1-1, is DAMVIQNPRYQVTQFGKPVTLSCSQTLNHNVMYWYQQKSSQAPKLLFHYYDKDFNNEADTPDNFQSRRPNTSFCFLDIRSPGLGDTAMYLCATSRYTGIDTEAFFGQGTRLTVV.

The chain links TRBV10-2 to TRBJ2-1; 12 bases map to TRBD2. Germline-derived CDR1 and CDR2 are WSHSY and SAAADI. The CDR3 totals 13 residues. Losses at the gene ends were 11 bases for V and 8 bases for J; bases not matched to a gene: 7. CDR3: CAGASGRADEQFF. DNA of the CDR3: TGCGCCGGTGCTAGCGGGAGGGCCGATGAGCAGTTCTTC.

The rearrangement joins TRBV19 to TRBJ2-5; 7 bases fit TRBD1. This CDR3 region has 14 residues. The J segment lost 4 bases and the V segment lost 6 bases, leaving 8 bases of the junction unmatched. CDR1 and CDR2 from the germline V gene are LNHDA and SQIVND (reference sequence). The CDR3 protein is CASRRQGMRETQYF. The CDR3 DNA sequence: TGTGCCAGTAGACGACAGGGAATGCGAGAGACCCAGTACTTC.

Only one count was recorded for this clone. The V gene is TRBV7-9, the J gene TRBJ2-7; 13 nucleotides agree with TRBD2. The CDR3 contains 16 residues. Germline V gene data show CDR1 as SEHNR and CDR2 as FQNEAQ (reference sequence). J was trimmed by 0 bases and V by 5 bases; bases with no gene match: 4. CDR3 protein: CASSRGTSGISYEQYF. The CDR3 DNA sequence: TGTGCCAGCAGCAGAGGGACTAGCGGGATCTCCTACGAGCAGTACTTC.

The chain combines TRBV7-9 with TRBJ2-6; D is unresolved. V was pared by 2 bases and J by 0 bases, with 8 bases between. Germline V gene sequence: CDR1 SEHNR, CDR2 FQNEAQ (reference sequence). The CDR3 covers 16 residues. DNA of the CDR3: TGTGCCAGCAGCTTACGCAGTTTCTCTGGGGCCAACGTCCTGACTTTC. It translates to CASSLRSFSGANVLTF.

V and J are TRBV10-1 and TRBJ1-6, with TRBD1 identical over 7 bases. With 10 bases clipped from V and 9 bases from J, the junction kept 12 bases outside the gene matches. Germline loops: CDR1 WNHNN, CDR2 SYGVQD (reference sequence). CDR3 length: 14 amino acids. The DNA for the CDR3 is TGCGCCACCTCTTCAGAGGGGGACAGTTCACCCCTCCACTTT. Its protein product is CATSSEGDSSPLHF.

V usage is TRBV30 and J usage is TRBJ2-7, with D perhaps TRBD2 (5 bases). Germline CDR1 GTSNPN, CDR2 SVGIG (reference sequence). Trimming pared 0 bases from V and 4 bases from J, leaving 13 bases between. CDR3 length: 14 amino acids. For the CDR3, the DNA is TGTGCCTGGAGTGTACCCTGGACTGCATACGAGCAGTACTTC. Translated, it gives CAWSVPWTAYEQYF.

This chain joins TRBV28 and TRBJ2-7; the D is unclear. The CDR3 extends over 10 amino acids. Per the germline V gene, CDR1 is MDHEN and CDR2 is SYDVKM. Trimming took off 3 bases at V and 6 bases at J, with 3 bases between the two ends. As DNA, the CDR3 is TGTGCCAGCAGTTTCGTCGAGCAGTACTTC. Translating it yields CASSFVEQYF.

The chain has TRBV2 and TRBJ1-4; the D is unclear. Germline V CDR1 and CDR2: SNHLY, FYNNEI. V was clipped by 8 bases and J by 10 bases, with 11 bases between them. CDR3 size: 11 residues. CDR3 loop: CASGPSVKLFF. The CDR3 DNA sequence: TGTGCCAGCGGTCCAAGTGTAAAACTGTTTTTT.